This T cell receptor beta chain was profiled in a study of blood T cell repertoires in COVID-19 (dated by TCRdb to the early 2020s). About the study as a whole: Samples covering the acute and convalescent phases of COVID-19 were provided by collaborators in the United States, Italy and Spain. The prospective study material was composed of cDNA or gDNA derived from T cells, B-cell-depleted T cells, or PBMCs. Deeply sampled blood TCRbeta repertoires from subjects exposed to, actively infected with, or recovered from COVID-19 were included in the dataset. The repertoires were released in a freely available public database intended as a resource for research on the immune response to SARS-CoV-2. Samples came from the ongoing ImmuneRACE study (first 160 participants) plus 1,254 subjects from 6 global collaborators. Nearly every sample came with metadata listing a de-identified subject ID, COVID-19 status, age in years and sex. Where available, HLA class I and class II types were taken from metadata supplied by the sample provider and were not determined by assay-based typing.

With respect to this clone: The target of this receptor is not known. The sample holds no much larger clone one base away, and base qualities are not on file.

The collaborating institutions used their own protocols to collect whole blood in K2EDTA tubes. Collaborator samples were shipped for TCRbeta analysis as frozen whole blood, isolated PBMCs, or DNA extracted from either sample type. The germline V gene provides CDR1 SGHRS and CDR2 YFSETQ. V has 0 bases trimmed and J has 5 bases trimmed; junction bases matching no gene number 8. The CDR3 measures 17 amino acids from cysteine to phenylalanine. The entry retains the CDR3 DNA only, 51 bases that are in frame from base 1. Study-wide conclusions, independent of this receptor: The quantity of clinical and demographic metadata differed by source and by participant and was supplied without curation.

TCRbeta CDR3 regions were amplified from genomic DNA by means of the immunoSEQ Assay, a bias-controlled multiplex PCR. In the source study's methods: Nucleated cell counts per sample were estimated from amplification of reference gene primers within the assay. To quantify the absolute abundance of each unique TCRbeta CDR3 rearrangement, sequence reads were collapsed and filtered. For each sample, productive Simpson clonality was calculated as the square root of Simpson's diversity index over productive rearrangements. Sourced from immuneACCESS, this table was stored by TCRdb with only in-frame sequences that have V and J called. A share of the clones is absent; for the studies checked, an unresolved V gene accounts for under half, and the remainder has no known explanation. That table gives V, J and clone size, and the DNA gave D and trimming. This sample gives around 140,000 clones in total; 65% to 80% of them show up just once. The biggest ten clones account for less than 2% of the sample.

The source of this sequence is a woman aged 55-70 years with acute or convalescent COVID-19. The sequence links TRBV5-1 to TRBJ1-6, and TRBD1 aligns with 7 junction nucleotides. Material for sequencing was peripheral blood. In nucleotides, the sequence is TGCGCCAGCAGCTTGGCGGAGGGGGCCGGGCATAATTCACCCCTCCACTTT. Its translation reads: CASSLAEGAGHNSPLHF. Reference TRBV5-1 and TRBJ1-6 proteins supply the regions before and after the CDR3; the full variable domain is: KAGVTQTPRYLIKTRGQQVTLSCSPISGHRSVSWYQQTPGQGLQFLFEYFSETQRNKGNFPGRFSGRQFSNSRSEMNVSTLELGDSALYLCASSLAEGAGHNSPLHFGNGTRLTVT.